This paragraph reports one T cell receptor beta chain. No antigen is known for it. CDR3 length equals 14 residues. With 6 bases clipped from V and 0 bases from J, the junction kept 5 bases outside the gene matches. The germline gives CDR1 MNHEY, CDR2 SVGAGI. PCR involved 60 Vbeta and 13 Jbeta primers. Using immunoSEQ multiplex PCR, the repertoire was profiled, and TCRdb retains in-frame clones only, with some absent. The data hold 110,000 to 150,000 clones, with around 78% observed a single time. The data originate from a study of cytomegalovirus exposure and HLA in healthy donors. General observations from the study: A classifier reportedly called cytomegalovirus status with high sensitivity and specificity. Earlier analysis found most TCR beta V segments productive about 90% or about 30% of the time. In a later analysis, a missense DCLRE1C variant was linked to TCR beta V- and J-gene trimming. Common viral pathogens seemed to be connected with several of the most significant clusters, according to a later analysis.

What was sequenced was PBMCs. The receptor's source is a woman between 18 and 29 years old in good health and CMV-seropositive. The genes are TRBV6-5 and TRBJ2-7, with 7 bases lining up with TRBD1. DNA for the CDR3: TGTGCCAGCAGCACAAGACAGGGCTCCTACGAGCAGTACTTC. Its protein is CASSTRQGSYEQYF.